Listed below are T cell receptor beta chains from one sample, sequenced in a study of beta chain features in type 1 diabetes. Assay used: immunoSEQ multiplex PCR; TCRdb lists only in-frame clones, some missing. The sample holds 150,000 to 190,000 clones, roughly 10% seen once. Sequenced sample: central memory CD4+ T cells from blood. Source of these receptors: a man younger than 35 in good health. Both conserved end residues are part of each CDR3. A D gene is named only where the DNA matches it firmly. Clone sizes are given selectively: once, few, many, or a class where the clone is expanded.

TRBJ1-1 TRBV29-1 TRBD1 few CSARQGATGTEAFF TGCAGCGCCCGACAGGGGGCGACAGGCACTGAAGCTTTCTTT
TRBJ2-1 TRBV5-1 TRBD2 NA CASSLGLAGGGEQFF TGCGCCAGCAGCTTGGGGCTAGCGGGAGGAGGTGAGCAGTTCTTC
TRBJ2-5 TRBV6-5 TRBD1 NA CASNQPGQQETQYF TGTGCCAGCAACCAACCGGGACAGCAAGAGACCCAGTACTTC
TRBJ2-7 TRBV27 NA few CASSPQLGYREGEQYF TGTGCCAGCAGTCCTCAATTGGGGTATAGAGAAGGCGAGCAGTACTTC
TRBJ2-7 TRBV9 NA few CASSRTGLGEQYF TGTGCCAGCAGCCGTACAGGGTTAGGCGAGCAGTACTTC
TRBJ2-3 TRBV7-8 NA few CASSPSVHTDTQYF TGTGCCAGCAGCCCAAGCGTACACACAGATACGCAGTATTTT
TRBJ2-7 TRBV19 TRBD2 NA CASSRTSGYYEQYF TGTGCCAGTAGCCGGACTAGCGGGTACTACGAGCAGTACTTC
TRBJ2-1 TRBV14 TRBD2 few CASSRVAGGPGEQFF TGTGCCAGCAGCCGTGTAGCGGGAGGCCCGGGTGAGCAGTTCTTC
TRBJ1-1 TRBV29-1 NA once CSGGRQNTEAFF TGCAGTGGAGGACGGCAGAACACTGAAGCTTTCTTT
TRBJ2-1 TRBV13 TRBD1 NA CASSLRGPRFF TGTGCCAGCAGCTTGAGGGGGCCCAGGTTCTTC
TRBJ1-1 TRBV6-5 TRBD1 few CASSNRGMNTEAFF TGTGCCAGCAGTAACAGGGGGATGAACACTGAAGCTTTCTTT
TRBJ2-7 TRBV7-9 TRBD1 few CASSLGQGASEQYF TGTGCCAGCAGCTTAGGGCAGGGGGCCAGCGAGCAGTACTTC
TRBJ2-2 TRBV30 TRBD1 few CAWRDRVSNTGELFF TGTGCCTGGAGGGACAGGGTTTCGAACACCGGGGAGCTGTTTTTT
TRBJ2-7 TRBV4-2 TRBD2 NA CASARGLAGAQEQYF TGTGCCAGCGCCCGGGGGCTAGCGGGAGCCCAAGAGCAGTACTTC
TRBJ2-3 TRBV29-1 NA few CSARGTSTDTQYF TGCAGCGCCAGGGGAACTAGCACAGATACGCAGTATTTT
TRBJ1-2 TRBV7-9 NA many CASSLEANSYGYTF TGTGCCAGCAGCTTAGAAGCGAATTCCTATGGCTACACCTTC
TRBJ1-1 TRBV5-4 NA once CASKGGQDTEAFF TGTGCCAGCAAGGGAGGGCAGGACACTGAAGCTTTCTTT
TRBJ2-5 TRBV11-2 NA NA CASSLGAETQYF TGTGCCAGCAGCCTAGGAGCGGAGACCCAGTACTTC
TRBJ2-3 TRBV7-2 TRBD2 NA CASSSASGSNTQYF TGTGCCAGCAGCTCCGCCAGCGGGAGTAATACGCAGTATTTT
TRBJ1-5 TRBV5-6 NA NA CASSRTVNQPQHF TGTGCCAGCAGCAGGACAGTAAATCAGCCCCAGCATTTT
TRBJ2-7 TRBV7-2 TRBD2 NA CASSLKRGYYEQYF TGTGCCAGCAGCTTAAAGCGGGGGTACTACGAGCAGTACTTC
TRBJ2-7 TRBV7-2 NA few CASSLKGGYEQYF TGTGCCAGCAGCTTAAAGGGAGGCTACGAGCAGTACTTC
TRBJ2-2 TRBV18 NA NA CASSSNKGVTGELFF TGTGCCAGCTCATCTAATAAGGGTGTCACCGGGGAGCTGTTTTTT
TRBJ1-6 TRBV11-2 NA few CASSLGEGKNSPLHF TGTGCCAGCAGCTTAGGGGAGGGAAAAAATTCACCCCTCCACTTT
TRBJ2-7 TRBV27 TRBD2 NA CASGRIRGDGSYEQYF TGTGCCAGCGGAAGGATCCGGGGGGATGGGAGCTACGAGCAGTACTTC
TRBJ2-3 TRBV5-1 NA NA CASSLPTSDTQYF TGCGCCAGCAGCTTGCCGACTTCGGATACGCAGTATTTT
TRBJ1-2 TRBV7-2 NA few CASSLDYGTAYGYTF TGTGCCAGCAGCTTAGATTATGGGACCGCTTATGGCTACACCTTC
TRBJ2-2 TRBV7-2 TRBD1 NA CASSRPRQGRFTGELFF TGTGCCAGCAGCCGACCTAGACAGGGTAGATTTACCGGGGAGCTGTTTTTT
TRBJ1-1 TRBV30 TRBD1 NA CAWRGIDRVEAFF TGTGCCTGGAGGGGGATAGACAGGGTTGAAGCTTTCTTT
TRBJ2-1 TRBV19 NA NA CASSILATPREQFF TGTGCCAGTAGTATTCTGGCGACCCCGCGGGAGCAGTTCTTC
TRBJ2-1 TRBV7-2 NA NA CASSLPRGGGNYNEQFF TGTGCCAGCAGCTTACCCCGAGGGGGAGGGAACTACAATGAGCAGTTCTTC
TRBJ1-5 TRBV6-6 TRBD1 few CASSYSGQGSQPQHF TGTGCCAGCAGTTATTCTGGACAGGGTAGCCAGCCCCAGCATTTT
TRBJ1-1 TRBV7-3 TRBD1 NA CASSPRDRGVTEAFF TGTGCCAGCAGCCCCCGGGACAGGGGGGTCACTGAAGCTTTCTTT
TRBJ1-1 TRBV15 TRBD1 NA CATSREKWDSEGAFF TGTGCCACCAGCAGGGAAAAATGGGACAGTGAGGGCGCTTTCTTT
TRBJ1-4 TRBV7-6 NA few CASSLRSGMGEKLFF TGTGCCAGCAGCTTAAGGTCAGGGATGGGTGAAAAACTGTTTTTT
TRBJ2-7 TRBV18 TRBD2 few CASSPKLAGGPRSSYEQYF TGTGCCAGCTCACCAAAACTAGCGGGGGGCCCTAGGAGCTCCTACGAGCAGTACTTC
TRBJ1-2 TRBV7-9 NA NA CASSLALPIYGYTF TGTGCCAGCAGCTTAGCTCTTCCCATCTATGGCTACACCTTC
TRBJ1-5 TRBV10-3 NA few CASTQGPRTFLHF TGTGCCAGCACGCAGGGGCCCAGAACCTTCTTGCATTTT
TRBJ2-3 TRBV25-1 NA few CASSRGPSTDTQYF TGTGCCAGCAGCAGGGGACCTAGCACAGATACGCAGTATTTT
TRBJ1-1 TRBV5-6 TRBD1 few CASSWDRGSAEAFF TGTGCCAGCAGTTGGGACAGGGGGTCTGCTGAAGCTTTCTTT
TRBJ1-1 TRBV19 NA few CASSPTGTAEAFF TGTGCCAGTAGCCCAACCGGGACCGCTGAAGCTTTCTTT
TRBJ1-2 TRBV4-3 NA NA CASSQLGGYYGYTF TGCGCCAGCAGCCAATTAGGGGGGTACTACGGCTACACCTTC
TRBJ2-6 TRBV4-3 TRBD2 few CASGPGLAYSGANVLTF TGCGCCAGCGGACCGGGACTAGCATACTCTGGGGCCAACGTCCTGACTTTC